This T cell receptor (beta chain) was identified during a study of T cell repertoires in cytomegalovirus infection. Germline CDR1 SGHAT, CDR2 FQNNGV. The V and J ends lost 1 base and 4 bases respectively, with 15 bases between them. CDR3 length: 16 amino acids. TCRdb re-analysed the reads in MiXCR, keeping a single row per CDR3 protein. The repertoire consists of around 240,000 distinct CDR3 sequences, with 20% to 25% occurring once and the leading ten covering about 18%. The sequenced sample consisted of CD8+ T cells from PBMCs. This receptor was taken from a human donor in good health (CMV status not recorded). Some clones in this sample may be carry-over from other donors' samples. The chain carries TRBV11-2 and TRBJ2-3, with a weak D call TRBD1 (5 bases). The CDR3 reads CASSLAPGPGPDTQYF. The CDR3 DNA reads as TGTGCCAGCAGCTTAGCGCCGGGCCCAGGGCCAGATACGCAGTATTTT.